The clone carrying this TCR beta chain was found a few times. The sample is drawn from a study of graft-versus-host responses after intestinal transplantation. Data came from immunoSEQ multiplex PCR; TCRdb stores just in-frame clones and leaves some out. This table has 35,000 to 40,000 clones, around 96% appearing once. Trimming pared 10 bases from V and 1 base from J, leaving 14 bases between. The CDR3 is made up of 15 amino acids. CDR1 ENHRY and CDR2 SYGVKD come from the germline V gene. V usage is TRBV10-3 and J usage is TRBJ2-6; D unclear. This TCR came from a human patient who received an intestinal transplant, so some T cells may come from the graft donor. The material was PBMCs, obtained 16 days after intestinal transplant. The CDR3 DNA reads TGTGCCACCACCCGCAATAGGTCTGGGGCCAACGTCCTGACTTTC. Residues: CATTRNRSGANVLTF.